This TCR beta chain was obtained from a study of blood T cell repertoires in COVID-19. The method was immunoSEQ multiplex PCR; TCRdb's version includes in-frame clones alone and lacks a portion of them. The top ten clones hold about 4.6% of a sample with about 160,000 clones, about 90% of them seen once. The CDR3 consists of 13 residues. The V gene's germline CDR1 is SGHRS and CDR2 YFSETQ. The ends were cut back, 2 bases at V and 5 bases at J, with 8 bases in the middle. This clone was seen once. The sample comprised peripheral blood. The V call is TRBV5-1, the J call TRBJ2-1; no clear D gene. The sequence came from a man aged 25-45 years with COVID-19, enrolled during active disease. This CDR3 reads CASSFTVDNEQFF. CDR3 DNA sequence: TGCGCCAGCAGCTTTACAGTCGACAATGAGCAGTTCTTC.